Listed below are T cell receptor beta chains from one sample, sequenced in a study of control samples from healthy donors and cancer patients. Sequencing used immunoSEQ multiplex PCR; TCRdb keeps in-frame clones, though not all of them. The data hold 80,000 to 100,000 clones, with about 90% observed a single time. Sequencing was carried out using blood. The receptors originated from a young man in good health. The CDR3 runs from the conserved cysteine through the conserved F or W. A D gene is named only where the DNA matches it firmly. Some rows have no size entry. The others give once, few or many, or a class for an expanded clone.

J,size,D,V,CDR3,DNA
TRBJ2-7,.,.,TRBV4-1,CASSQDGRSYEQYF,TGCGCCAGCAGCCAAGATGGTAGATCTTACGAGCAGTACTTC
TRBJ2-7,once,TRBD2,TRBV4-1,CASSPTSGGYVKQYF,TGCGCCAGCAGCCCGACTAGCGGGGGGTATGTGAAGCAGTACTTC
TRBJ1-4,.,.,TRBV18,CASSIRLGVEKLFF,TGTGCCAGCTCAATCCGGTTAGGGGTTGAAAAACTGTTTTTT
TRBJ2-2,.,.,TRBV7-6,CASSLAWGRGTGELFF,TGTGCCAGCAGCTTAGCTTGGGGGAGAGGGACCGGGGAGCTGTTTTTT
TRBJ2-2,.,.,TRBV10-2,CASRLEGALGELFF,TGCGCCAGCAGATTGGAGGGGGCGCTCGGGGAGCTGTTTTTT
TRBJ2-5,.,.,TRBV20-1,CSAGDQETQYF,TGCAGTGCTGGGGACCAAGAGACCCAGTACTTC
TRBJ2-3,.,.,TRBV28,CASSKRGSADTQYF,TGTGCCAGCAGCAAGAGGGGTTCTGCAGATACGCAGTATTTT
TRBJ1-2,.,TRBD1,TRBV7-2,CASSFRDSHGYTF,TGTGCCAGCAGCTTCAGGGACAGTCATGGCTACACCTTC
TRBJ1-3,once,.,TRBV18,CASSPTTGPSGNTIYF,TGTGCCAGCTCACCAACCACAGGGCCCTCTGGAAACACCATATATTTT
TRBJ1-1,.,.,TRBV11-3,CASSLVSKTEAFF,TGTGCCAGCAGCTTAGTGTCGAAAACTGAAGCTTTCTTT